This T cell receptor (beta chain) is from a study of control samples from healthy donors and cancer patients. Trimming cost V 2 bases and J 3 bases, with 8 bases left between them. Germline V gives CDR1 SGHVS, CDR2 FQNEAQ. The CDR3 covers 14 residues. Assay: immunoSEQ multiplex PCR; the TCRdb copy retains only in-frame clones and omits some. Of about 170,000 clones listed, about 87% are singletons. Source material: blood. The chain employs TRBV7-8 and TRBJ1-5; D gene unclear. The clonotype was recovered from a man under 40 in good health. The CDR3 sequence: CASSLSPHNQPQHF. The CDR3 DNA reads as TGTGCCAGCAGCTTAAGTCCCCACAATCAGCCCCAGCATTTT.